The T cell receptor (beta chain) described here comes from a study of blood T cells in healthy people across ages. Findings and limits, study-wide: Long-lived donors had more naive CD4+ cells and higher diversity than aged donors.

Germline V gives CDR1 SGHRS, CDR2 YFSETQ. The V end was cut by 0 bases, the J end by 5 bases, with 16 bases between. This CDR3 contains 16 residues. For the second PCR, which ran for roughly 6 to 12 cycles, a sample-barcoded 5' primer and a J-beta primer mix were used. All samples yielded 2.5 million or more CDR3-containing paired-end reads. Via MiXCR, TCRdb re-called the 5' RACE reads, giving one row per CDR3 protein. The sample includes 720,000 or so distinct CDR3 sequences, over 40% of them seen just once. In this sample, this clonotype turned up a few times. Its target is unknown. Per sample, extraction of total RNA gave at least 5 micrograms in every case.

Sequencing used blood. The clonotype comes from a man older than 75 in good health. The gene calls are TRBV5-1 and TRBJ2-3; D uncertain. CDR3 in DNA: TGCGCCAGCAGCTTGGGTAGTTCGGGCCCCATAGATACGCAGTATTTT. Translated, it gives CASSLGSSGPIDTQYF. The full variable domain, rest sourced from reference TRBV5-1 and TRBJ2-3, is KAGVTQTPRYLIKTRGQQVTLSCSPISGHRSVSWYQQTPGQGLQFLFEYFSETQRNKGNFPGRFSGRQFSNSRSEMNVSTLELGDSALYLCASSLGSSGPIDTQYFGPGTRLTVL.